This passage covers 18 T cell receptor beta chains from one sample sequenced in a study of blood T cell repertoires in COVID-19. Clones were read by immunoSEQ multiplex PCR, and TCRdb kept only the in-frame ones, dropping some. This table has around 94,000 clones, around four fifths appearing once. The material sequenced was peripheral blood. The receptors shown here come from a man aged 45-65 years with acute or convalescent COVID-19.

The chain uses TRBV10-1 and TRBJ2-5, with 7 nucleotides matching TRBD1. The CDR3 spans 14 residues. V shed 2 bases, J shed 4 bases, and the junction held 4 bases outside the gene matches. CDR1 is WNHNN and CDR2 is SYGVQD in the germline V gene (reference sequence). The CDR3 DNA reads TGCGCCAGCAGTGAGGACAGGGTTGGAGAGACCCAGTACTTC. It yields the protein CASSEDRVGETQYF.

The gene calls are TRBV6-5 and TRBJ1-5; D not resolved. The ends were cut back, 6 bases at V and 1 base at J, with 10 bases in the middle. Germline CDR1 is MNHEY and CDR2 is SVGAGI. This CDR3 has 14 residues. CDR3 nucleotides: TGTGCCAGCAGCGAGGGCCAAAGCAATCAGCCCCAGCATTTT. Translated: CASSEGQSNQPQHF.

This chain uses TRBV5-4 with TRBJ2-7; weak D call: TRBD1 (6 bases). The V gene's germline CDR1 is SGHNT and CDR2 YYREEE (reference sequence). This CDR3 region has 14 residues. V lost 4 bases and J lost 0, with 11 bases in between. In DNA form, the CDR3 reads TGTGCCAGCAGCGAGGGGGAGACCTCCTACGAGCAGTACTTC. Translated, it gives CASSEGETSYEQYF.

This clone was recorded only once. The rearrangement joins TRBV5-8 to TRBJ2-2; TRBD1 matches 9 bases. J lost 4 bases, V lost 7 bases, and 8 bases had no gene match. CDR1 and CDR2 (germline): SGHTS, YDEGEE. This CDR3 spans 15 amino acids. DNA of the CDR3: TGTGCCAGCCAAACAGGGGGCCTAAGCACCGGGGAGCTGTTTTTT. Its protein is CASQTGGLSTGELFF.

The CDR3 sequence: CAISFDRGNTGELFF. The CDR3 DNA follows: TGTGCCATCAGCTTCGACAGGGGGAATACCGGGGAGCTGTTTTTT. This chain joins TRBV10-3 and TRBJ2-2; 9 bases match TRBD1. The V segment lost 6 bases and the J segment 5 bases; nucleotides outside the gene matches: 7. Germline V gene lookup returns CDR1 ENHRY and CDR2 SYGVKD. The CDR3 covers 15 residues.

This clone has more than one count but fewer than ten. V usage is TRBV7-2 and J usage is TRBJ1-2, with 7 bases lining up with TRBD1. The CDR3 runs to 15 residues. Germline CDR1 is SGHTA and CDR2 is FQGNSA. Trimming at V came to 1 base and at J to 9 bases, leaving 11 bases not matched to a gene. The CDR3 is CASSLGVTGLRSYTF. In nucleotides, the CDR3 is TGTGCCAGCAGCTTAGGGGTGACAGGGTTGAGGAGCTACACCTTC. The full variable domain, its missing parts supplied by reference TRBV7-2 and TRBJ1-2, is GAGVSQSPSNKVTEKGKDVELRCDPISGHTALYWYRQSLGQGLEFLIYFQGNSAPDKSGLPSDRFSAERTGGSVSTLTIQRTQQEDSAVYLCASSLGVTGLRSYTFGSGTRLTVV.

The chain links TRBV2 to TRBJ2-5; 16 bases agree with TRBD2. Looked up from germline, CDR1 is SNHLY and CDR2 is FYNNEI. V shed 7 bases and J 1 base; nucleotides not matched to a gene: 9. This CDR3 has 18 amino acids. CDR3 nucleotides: TGTGCCAGCACCGGGACTAGCGGGAGGGCCCGAACCCAAGAGACCCAGTACTTC. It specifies CASTGTSGRARTQETQYF. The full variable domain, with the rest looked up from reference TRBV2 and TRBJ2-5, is EPEVTQTPSHQVTQMGQEVILRCVPISNHLYFYWYRQILGQKVEFLVSFYNNEISEKSEIFDDQFSVERPDGSNFTLKIRSTKLEDSAMYFCASTGTSGRARTQETQYFGPGTRLLVL.

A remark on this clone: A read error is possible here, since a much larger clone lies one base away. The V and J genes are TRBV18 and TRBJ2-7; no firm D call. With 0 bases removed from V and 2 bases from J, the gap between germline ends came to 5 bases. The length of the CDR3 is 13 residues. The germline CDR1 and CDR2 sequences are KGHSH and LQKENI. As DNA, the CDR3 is TGTGCCAGCTCACCACCGGCCACCTACGAGCAGTACTTC. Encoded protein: CASSPPATYEQYF.

Here the CDR3 DNA reads TGTGCCAGCAGCTGGAAGGGGGCTGATAATTCACCCCTCCACTTT. This translates into CASSWKGADNSPLHF. The rearrangement joins TRBV7-9 to TRBJ1-6; 7 bases fit TRBD1. Trimming removed 4 bases from V and 5 bases from J; junction bases left unmatched: 5. Per the germline V gene, CDR1 is SEHNR and CDR2 is FQNEAQ (reference sequence). The CDR3 has 15 amino acids.

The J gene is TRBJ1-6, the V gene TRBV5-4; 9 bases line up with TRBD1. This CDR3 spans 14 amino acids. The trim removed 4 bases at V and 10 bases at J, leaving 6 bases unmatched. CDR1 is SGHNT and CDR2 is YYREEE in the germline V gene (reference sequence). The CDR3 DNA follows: TGTGCCAGCAGCCGGGACAGGGTTTCCTCACCCCTCCACTTT. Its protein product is CASSRDRVSSPLHF. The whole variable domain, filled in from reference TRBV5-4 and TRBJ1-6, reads ETGVTQSPTHLIKTRGQQVTLRCSSQSGHNTVSWYQQALGQGPQFIFQYYREEENGRGNFPPRFSGLQFPNYSSELNVNALELDDSALYLCASSRDRVSSPLHFGNGTRLTVT.

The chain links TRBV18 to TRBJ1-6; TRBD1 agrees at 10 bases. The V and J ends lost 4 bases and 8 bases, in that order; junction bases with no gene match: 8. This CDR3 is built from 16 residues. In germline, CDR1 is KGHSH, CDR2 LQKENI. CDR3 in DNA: TGTGCCAGCTCACGCGAATCCGGGACAGGGGATTCACCCCTCCACTTT. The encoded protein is CASSRESGTGDSPLHF.

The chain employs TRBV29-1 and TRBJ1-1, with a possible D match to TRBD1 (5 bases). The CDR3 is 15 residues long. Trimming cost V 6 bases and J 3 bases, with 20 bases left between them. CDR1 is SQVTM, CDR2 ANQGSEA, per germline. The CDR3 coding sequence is TGCAGCGTCCAGAGCCGGGGGAGAAGCGACACTGAAGCTTTCTTT. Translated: CSVQSRGRSDTEAFF.

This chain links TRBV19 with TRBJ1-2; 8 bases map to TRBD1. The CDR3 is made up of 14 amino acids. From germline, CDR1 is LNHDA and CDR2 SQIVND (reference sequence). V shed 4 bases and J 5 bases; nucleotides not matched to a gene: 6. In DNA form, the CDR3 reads TGTGCCAGTAGTACATCAGGGGGCGGGTATGGCTACACCTTC. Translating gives CASSTSGGGYGYTF.

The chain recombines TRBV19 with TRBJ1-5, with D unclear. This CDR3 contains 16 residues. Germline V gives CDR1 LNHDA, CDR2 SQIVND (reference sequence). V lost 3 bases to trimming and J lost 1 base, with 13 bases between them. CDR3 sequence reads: CASSILEGQSNQPQHF. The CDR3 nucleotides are TGTGCCAGTAGTATCCTGGAGGGCCAAAGCAATCAGCCCCAGCATTTT.

The CDR3 DNA reads as TGTGCCAGCAGAGGGACTAGCGGTAGCTCCTACGAGCAGTACTTC. Translating gives CASRGTSGSSYEQYF. This chain uses TRBV6-5 with TRBJ2-7, with 11 bases lining up with TRBD2. The CDR3 spans 15 residues. Germline loops: CDR1 MNHEY, CDR2 SVGAGI. The V gene end was trimmed by 6 bases and the J gene end by 0 bases; junction bases not matched to a gene: 4.

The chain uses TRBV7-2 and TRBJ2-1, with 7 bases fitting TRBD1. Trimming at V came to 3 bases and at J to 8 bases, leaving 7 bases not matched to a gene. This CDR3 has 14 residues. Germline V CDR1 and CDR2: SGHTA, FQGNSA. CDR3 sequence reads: CASSFIQGWDEQFF. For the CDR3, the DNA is TGTGCCAGCAGCTTTATACAGGGGTGGGATGAGCAGTTCTTC.

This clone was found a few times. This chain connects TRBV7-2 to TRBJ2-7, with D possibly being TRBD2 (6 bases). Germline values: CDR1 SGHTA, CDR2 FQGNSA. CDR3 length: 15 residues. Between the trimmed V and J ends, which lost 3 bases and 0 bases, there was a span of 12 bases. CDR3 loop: CASSLTPGGSYEQYF. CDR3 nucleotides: TGTGCCAGCAGCTTGACACCCGGGGGCTCCTACGAGCAGTACTTC.

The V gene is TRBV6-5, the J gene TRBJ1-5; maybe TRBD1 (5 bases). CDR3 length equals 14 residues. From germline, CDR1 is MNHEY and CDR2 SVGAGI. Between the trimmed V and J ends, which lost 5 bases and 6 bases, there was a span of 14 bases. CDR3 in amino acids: CASSNGLGGQPQHF. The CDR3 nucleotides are TGTGCCAGCAGTAACGGCCTCGGGGGTCAGCCCCAGCATTTT.